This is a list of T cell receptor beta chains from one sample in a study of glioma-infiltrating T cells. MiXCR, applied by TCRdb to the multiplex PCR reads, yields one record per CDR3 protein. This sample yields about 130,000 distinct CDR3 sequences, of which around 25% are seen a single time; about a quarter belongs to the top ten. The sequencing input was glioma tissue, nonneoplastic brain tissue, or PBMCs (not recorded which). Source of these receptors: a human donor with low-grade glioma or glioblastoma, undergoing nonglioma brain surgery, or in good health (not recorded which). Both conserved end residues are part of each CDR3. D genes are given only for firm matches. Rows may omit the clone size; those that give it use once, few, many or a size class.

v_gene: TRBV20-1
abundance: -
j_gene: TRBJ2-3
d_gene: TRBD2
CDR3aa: CSAGSGGADTQYF
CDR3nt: TGCAGTGCCGGGAGCGGGGGGGCAGATACGCAGTATTTT

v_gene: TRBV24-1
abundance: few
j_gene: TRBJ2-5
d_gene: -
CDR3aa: CATSDPLVGETQYF
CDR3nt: TGTGCCACCAGTGATCCCCTGGTTGGGGAAACCCAGTACTTC

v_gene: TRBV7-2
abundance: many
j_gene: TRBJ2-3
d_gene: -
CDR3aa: CASSLGASRDTQYF
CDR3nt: TGTGCCAGCAGCTTAGGGGCTTCCCGGGATACGCAGTATTTT

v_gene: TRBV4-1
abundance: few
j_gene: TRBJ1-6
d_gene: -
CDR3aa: CASSQGSQDNSPLHF
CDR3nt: TGCGCCAGCAGCCAAGGAAGTCAGGATAATTCACCCCTCCACTTT

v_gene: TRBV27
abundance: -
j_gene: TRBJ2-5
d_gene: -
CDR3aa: CASRGYQETQYF
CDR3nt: TGTGCCAGCAGAGGGTACCAAGAGACCCAGTACTTC

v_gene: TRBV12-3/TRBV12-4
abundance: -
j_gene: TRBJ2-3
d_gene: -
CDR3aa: CASSSSSSTQYF
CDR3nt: TGTGCCAGCAGTTCTAGCTCCAGTACGCAGTATTTT

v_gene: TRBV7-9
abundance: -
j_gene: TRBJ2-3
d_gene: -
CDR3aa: CASSLMGASDTQYF
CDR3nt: TGTGCCAGCAGCTTAATGGGGGCATCAGATACGCAGTATTTT

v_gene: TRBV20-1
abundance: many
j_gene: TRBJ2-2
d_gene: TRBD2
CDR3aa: CSARPPGLAGFTGELFF
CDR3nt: TGCAGTGCAAGGCCGCCTGGACTAGCGGGATTCACCGGGGAGCTGTTTTTT

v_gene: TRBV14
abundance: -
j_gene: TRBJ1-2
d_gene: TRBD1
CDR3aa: CASSQAGPKGAFYGHTF
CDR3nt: TGTGCCAGCAGCCAAGCGGGGCCCAAGGGGGCGTTCTATGGCCACACCTTC

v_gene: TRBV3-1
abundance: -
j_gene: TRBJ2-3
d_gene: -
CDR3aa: CASSRGGLSRGEMIDTQYF
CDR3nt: TGTGCCAGCAGCCGAGGCGGTCTCTCTCGCGGGGAAATGATAGATACGCAGTATTTT

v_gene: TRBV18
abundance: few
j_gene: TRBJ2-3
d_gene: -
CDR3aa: CASSPRSEDTQYF
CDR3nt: TGTGCCAGCTCACCCCGAAGTGAAGATACGCAGTATTTT

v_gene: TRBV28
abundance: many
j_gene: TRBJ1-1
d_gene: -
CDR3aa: CASSLWTDMNTEAFF
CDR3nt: TGTGCCAGCAGTTTATGGACAGACATGAACACTGAAGCTTTCTTT

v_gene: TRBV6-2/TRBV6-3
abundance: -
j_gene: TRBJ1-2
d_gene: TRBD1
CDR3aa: CASSPTQYRDRGGYGYTF
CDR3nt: TGTGCCAGCAGCCCTACTCAATACCGGGACAGGGGGGGCTATGGCTACACCTTC

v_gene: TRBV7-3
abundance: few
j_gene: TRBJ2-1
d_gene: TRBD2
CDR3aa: CASSFTSGVYNEQFF
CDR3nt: TGTGCCAGCAGCTTCACTAGCGGGGTCTACAATGAGCAGTTCTTC

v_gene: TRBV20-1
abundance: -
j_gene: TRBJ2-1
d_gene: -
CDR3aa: CSAKGYLEQFF
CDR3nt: TGCAGTGCAAAGGGATACCTCGAGCAGTTCTTC

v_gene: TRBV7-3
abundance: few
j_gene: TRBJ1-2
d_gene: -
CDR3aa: CASSPTAQGGYGYTF
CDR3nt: TGTGCCAGCAGCCCGACAGCCCAGGGAGGGTATGGCTACACCTTC

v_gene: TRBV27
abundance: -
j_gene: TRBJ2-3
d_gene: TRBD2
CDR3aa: CASSFLGSGGDTQYF
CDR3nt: TGTGCCAGCAGTTTCCTGGGTTCGGGGGGAGATACGCAGTATTTT

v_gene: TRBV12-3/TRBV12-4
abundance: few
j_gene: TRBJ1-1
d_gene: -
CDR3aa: CASRSDKNTEAFF
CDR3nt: TGTGCCAGCAGGTCTGACAAGAACACTGAAGCTTTCTTT

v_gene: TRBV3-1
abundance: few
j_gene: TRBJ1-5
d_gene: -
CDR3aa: CASSRAHSNQPQHF
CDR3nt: TGTGCCAGCAGCCGGGCCCATAGCAATCAGCCCCAGCATTTT

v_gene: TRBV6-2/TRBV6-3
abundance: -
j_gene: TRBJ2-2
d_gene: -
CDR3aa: CASSYSGESVGELFF
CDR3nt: TGTGCCAGCAGTTACTCTGGCGAGTCGGTCGGGGAGCTGTTTTTT

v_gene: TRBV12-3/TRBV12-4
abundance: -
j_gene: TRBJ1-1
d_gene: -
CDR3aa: CASSFMVGGTEAFF
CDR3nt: TGTGCCAGCAGTTTTATGGTAGGGGGCACTGAAGCTTTCTTT

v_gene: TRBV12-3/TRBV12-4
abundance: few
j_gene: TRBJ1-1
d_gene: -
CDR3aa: CASRQGLEAFF
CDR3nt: TGTGCCAGCAGACAGGGACTTGAAGCTTTCTTT

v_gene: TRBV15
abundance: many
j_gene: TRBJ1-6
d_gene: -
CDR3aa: CATSRDLDNSPLHF
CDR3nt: TGTGCCACCAGCAGAGACTTAGATAATTCACCCCTCCACTTT

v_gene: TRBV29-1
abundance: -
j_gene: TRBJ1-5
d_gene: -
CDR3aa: CSVEGSNQPQHF
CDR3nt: TGCAGCGTTGAAGGCAGCAATCAGCCCCAGCATTTT

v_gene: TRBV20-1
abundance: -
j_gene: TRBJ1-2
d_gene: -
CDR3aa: CSARDFWDCYTF
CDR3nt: TGCAGTGCTAGAGATTTTTGGGATTGCTACACCTTC

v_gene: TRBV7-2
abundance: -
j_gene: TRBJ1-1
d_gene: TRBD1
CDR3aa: CASSDTGGNTEAFF
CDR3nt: TGTGCCAGCAGCGATACAGGGGGAAACACTGAAGCTTTCTTT

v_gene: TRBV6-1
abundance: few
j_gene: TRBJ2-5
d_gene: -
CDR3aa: CASTGRVEETQYF
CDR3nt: TGTGCCAGCACGGGCAGGGTCGAAGAGACCCAGTACTTC

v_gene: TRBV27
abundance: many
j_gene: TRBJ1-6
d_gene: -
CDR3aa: CASSPMRASYNSPLHF
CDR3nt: TGTGCCAGCAGCCCAATGAGGGCCTCCTATAATTCACCCCTCCACTTT

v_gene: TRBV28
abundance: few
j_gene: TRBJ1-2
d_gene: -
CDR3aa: CASSPRLRGAAYTF
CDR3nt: TGTGCCAGCAGCCCCCGTCTCAGGGGCGCAGCCTACACCTTC

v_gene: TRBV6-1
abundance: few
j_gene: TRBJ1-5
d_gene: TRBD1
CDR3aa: CASSPGTGRGNGNQPQHF
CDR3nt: TGTGCCAGCAGCCCGGGGACAGGGAGGGGAAATGGCAATCAGCCCCAGCATTTT

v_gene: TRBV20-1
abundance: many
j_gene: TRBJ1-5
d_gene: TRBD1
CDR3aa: CSARDRQGAQPQHF
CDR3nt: TGCAGTGCTAGAGATCGCCAGGGGGCTCAGCCCCAGCATTTT

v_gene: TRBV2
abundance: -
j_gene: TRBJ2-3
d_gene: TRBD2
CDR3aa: CASSDGAPGTSGGGTQYF
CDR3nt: TGTGCCAGCAGTGATGGTGCTCCCGGGACTAGCGGGGGCGGTACGCAGTATTTT

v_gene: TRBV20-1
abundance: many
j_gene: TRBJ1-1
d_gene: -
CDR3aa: CSARAASRSNTEAFF
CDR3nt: TGCAGTGCTAGAGCCGCATCGAGATCGAACACTGAAGCTTTCTTT